This T cell receptor (beta chain) emerged from a study of control samples from healthy donors and cancer patients. The CDR3 has 11 residues. Trimming pared 5 bases from V and 4 bases from J, leaving 5 bases between. Some clones are missing from TCRdb's copy, which holds only in-frame ones; the method was immunoSEQ multiplex PCR. In the table there are about 180,000 clones, around 94% of which are singletons. Sequencing was done on a sample of blood. This rearrangement joins TRBV12-3 or TRBV12-4 to TRBJ1-2; D ambiguous. The TCR originated in a man between 25 and 39 years old in good health. DNA of the CDR3: TGTGCCAGCAGTAGGACCTATGGCTACACCTTC. The encoded protein is CASSRTYGYTF.